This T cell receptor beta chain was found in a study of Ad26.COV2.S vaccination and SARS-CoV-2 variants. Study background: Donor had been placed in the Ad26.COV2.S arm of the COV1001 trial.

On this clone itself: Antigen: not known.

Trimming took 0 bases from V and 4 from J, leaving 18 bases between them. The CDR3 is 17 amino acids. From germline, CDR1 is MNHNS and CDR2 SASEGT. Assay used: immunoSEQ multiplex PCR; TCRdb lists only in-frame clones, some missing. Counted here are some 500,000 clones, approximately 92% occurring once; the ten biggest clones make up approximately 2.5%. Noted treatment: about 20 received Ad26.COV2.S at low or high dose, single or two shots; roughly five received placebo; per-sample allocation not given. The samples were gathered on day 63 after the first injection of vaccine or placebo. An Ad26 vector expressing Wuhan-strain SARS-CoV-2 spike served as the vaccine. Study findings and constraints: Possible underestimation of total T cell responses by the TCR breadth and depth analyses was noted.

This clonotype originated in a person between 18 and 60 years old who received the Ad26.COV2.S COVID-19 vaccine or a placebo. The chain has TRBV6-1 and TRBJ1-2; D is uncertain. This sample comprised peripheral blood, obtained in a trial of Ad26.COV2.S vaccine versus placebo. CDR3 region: CASSEALVLNGVYGYTF. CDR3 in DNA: TGTGCCAGCAGTGAAGCGCTTGTCCTTAACGGAGTCTATGGCTACACCTTC.